This TCR beta chain is from a study of T-cell reconstitution after alpha-beta-depleted transplantation in children. Per the germline V gene, CDR1 is MNHEY and CDR2 is SVGAGI. This CDR3 comprises 12 residues. In its sample, this clonotype was seen many times. An end of the junction does not agree with germline; a read error may underlie this. A TCRbeta library incorporating unique molecular identifiers was prepared. TCRdb re-derived calls from the PCR reads in MiXCR, one entry per CDR3 protein. The sample comprises approximately 640,000 distinct CDR3 sequences, roughly 15% of which are singletons, and 1.1% rests with the top ten.

Sequenced here: PBMCs from the stem cell graft donor, sampled from the stem cell graft. The receptor's source is a human donor who donated a stem cell graft to a child with acute myeloid leukemia. The gene calls are TRBV6-5 and TRBJ1-2; possible D gene TRBD1, 5 bases. The CDR3: CASSGQGYGYTF. CDR3 sequence (DNA): TGCGCCAGCAGTGGGCAGGGATATGGCTACACCTTC.